The following is a T cell receptor beta chain sequence with its context. This sample was included in a study of T cell changes during pregnancy in multiple sclerosis. TCRdb's copy holds only in-frame clones and misses some; the assay was immunoSEQ multiplex PCR. The data hold 45,000 to 70,000 clones, with around 90% observed a single time. Sequences were derived from peripheral blood, sampled in the third trimester of pregnancy. This receptor was taken from a female donor in good health, enrolled as a control in a pregnancy study.

The CDR3 coding sequence is TGTGCCAGCAGCTTGGTAGCGGGAGTAACTAATGAGCAGTTCTTC. Encoded protein: CASSLVAGVTNEQFF. The chain employs TRBV5-8 and TRBJ2-1; 9 bases map to TRBD2. V shed 0 bases, J shed 7 bases, and the junction held 5 bases outside the gene matches. Germline V gene sequence: CDR1 SGHTS, CDR2 YDEGEE. The CDR3 is made up of 15 amino acids.